The 26 T cell receptor beta chains in this list originate from one sample, sequenced in a study of shared clonotypes between healthy human individuals. The table came from immunoSEQ multiplex PCR; TCRdb's copy has only in-frame clones and leaves some out. The sample consists of some 1.1 million clones, 60% to 80% of them appearing once. The sequencing sample was made of memory CD4+ T cells from PBMCs. The subset here: CD45RA-negative fraction. The receptors stem from a man aged 18 to 29 in good health. Some clones in this sample may be carry-over from other donors' samples.

V and J are TRBV5-1 and TRBJ2-1; TRBD2 aligns across 9 bases. V dropped 4 bases and J dropped 5; count of bases not matched to a gene: 7. There are 15 residues in the CDR3. CDR1 is SGHRS and CDR2 is YFSETQ in the germline V gene. CDR3 protein: CASSVTSGYNNEQFF. The CDR3 DNA reads as TGCGCCAGCAGCGTAACTAGCGGGTATAACAATGAGCAGTTCTTC. The full variable domain, with the rest looked up from reference TRBV5-1 and TRBJ2-1, is KAGVTQTPRYLIKTRGQQVTLSCSPISGHRSVSWYQQTPGQGLQFLFEYFSETQRNKGNFPGRFSGRQFSNSRSEMNVSTLELGDSALYLCASSVTSGYNNEQFFGPGTRLTVL.

This clone was recorded only once. The chain is built from TRBV5-1 and TRBJ2-3, with 10 bases that match TRBD1. Trimming at V came to 3 bases and at J to 4 bases, leaving 17 bases not matched to a gene. Germline assignment: CDR1 SGHRS and CDR2 YFSETQ. The CDR3 sequence is 19 residues long. DNA of the CDR3: TGCGCCAGCAGCTCGGCGGGGGACAGGGGATGGTCATTCGCAGATACGCAGTATTTT. Translation: CASSSAGDRGWSFADTQYF.

The rearrangement joins TRBV5-1 to TRBJ2-6; D may be TRBD1 (6 bases). CDR3 size: 16 residues. Deletions cut 3 bases from V and 0 bases from J, with 10 bases between. Looked up from germline, CDR1 is SGHRS and CDR2 is YFSETQ. CDR3 sequence reads: CASSSRQASGANVLTF. The CDR3 nucleotides are TGCGCCAGCAGCTCGCGACAGGCCTCTGGGGCCAACGTCCTGACTTTC.

This chain uses TRBV29-1 with TRBJ2-7; no firm D call. Germline CDR1 is SQVTM and CDR2 is ANQGSEA. Deletions cut 8 bases from V and 7 bases from J, with 18 bases between. CDR3 size: 12 residues. The CDR3 sequence is CSFWDIVGEQYF. In nucleotides, the CDR3 is TGCAGCTTTTGGGATATCGTCGGGGAGCAGTACTTC.

The chain couples TRBV5-1 to TRBJ2-3; 14 bases are shared with TRBD2. The CDR3 sequence is 16 residues long. V lost 3 bases and J lost 5; bases outside the gene matches: 5. Germline V CDR1 and CDR2: SGHRS, YFSETQ. In DNA form, the CDR3 reads TGCGCCAGCAGCTGGGGACTAGCGGGAGAAGGAGATACGCAGTATTTT. Its protein product is CASSWGLAGEGDTQYF.

In this sample, this clone turned up a few times. The chain carries TRBV5-1 and TRBJ1-4; 7 bases align to TRBD1. J was trimmed by 4 bases and V by 0 bases; bases with no gene match: 6. The CDR3 covers 16 residues. Germline assignment: CDR1 SGHRS and CDR2 YFSETQ. CDR3 amino acids: CASSLVGTDLNEKLFF. CDR3 nucleotides: TGCGCCAGCAGCTTGGTTGGGACAGATCTTAATGAAAAACTGTTTTTT. The whole variable domain, filled in from reference TRBV5-1 and TRBJ1-4, reads KAGVTQTPRYLIKTRGQQVTLSCSPISGHRSVSWYQQTPGQGLQFLFEYFSETQRNKGNFPGRFSGRQFSNSRSEMNVSTLELGDSALYLCASSLVGTDLNEKLFFGSGTQLSVL.

This clone appeared once. This rearrangement joins TRBV19 to TRBJ2-7; D may be TRBD1 (6 bases). The germline CDR1 and CDR2 sequences are LNHDA and SQIVND (reference sequence). The V end lost 1 base, the J end lost 0 bases, and 10 bases lay between the germline ends. There are 15 residues in the CDR3. In DNA form, the CDR3 reads TGTGCCAGTAGTATAGGGCAGGGGCTCTCCTACGAGCAGTACTTC. This translates into CASSIGQGLSYEQYF.

V gene TRBV7-3 combines with J gene TRBJ2-1; TRBD2 aligns across 13 bases. Losses at the gene ends were 5 bases for V and 7 bases for J; bases not matched to a gene: 5. The CDR3 spans 15 residues. In germline, CDR1 is SGHTA, CDR2 FQGTGA. CDR3 bases: TGTGCCAGCAGCGCAGGACTAGCGGGAGTTAATGAGCAGTTCTTC. Its protein is CASSAGLAGVNEQFF.

The rearrangement links TRBV5-5 to TRBJ1-2; 8 positions agree with TRBD1. The V and J ends lost 0 bases and 4 bases, in that order; junction bases with no gene match: 5. This CDR3 spans 15 amino acids. Germline-derived CDR1 and CDR2 are SGHKS and YYEKEE (reference sequence). CDR3 sequence (DNA): TGTGCCAGCAGCTTGGTACTTGGGACAGGCTATGGCTACACCTTC. Translating gives CASSLVLGTGYGYTF.

This sequence joins TRBV9 and TRBJ2-7; 11 positions agree with TRBD2. V gave up 3 bases and J gave up 7 bases; unmatched junction bases: 12. Germline values: CDR1 SGDLS, CDR2 YYNGEE. This CDR3 spans 16 amino acids. The CDR3 here is CASSGSPTSGSGEQYF. Here the CDR3 DNA reads TGTGCCAGCAGCGGTTCCCCAACTAGCGGGAGCGGAGAGCAGTACTTC. Combining the CDR3 with reference TRBV9 and TRBJ2-7 gives the whole variable domain DSGVTQTPKHLITATGQRVTLRCSPRSGDLSVYWYQQSLDQGLQFLIQYYNGEERAKGNILERFSAQQFPDLHSELNLSSLELGDSALYFCASSGSPTSGSGEQYFGPGTRLTVT.

In the case of this clone: Distinct nucleotide sequences in the sample also encode this CDR3. The chain employs TRBV4-2 and TRBJ2-7; D is unresolved. This CDR3 spans 12 amino acids. Germline lookup yields CDR1 LGHNA and CDR2 YNFKEQ. The V end lost 4 bases, the J end lost 3 bases, and 7 bases lay between the germline ends. CDR3 in DNA: TGTGCCAGCAGCCTTACGGGCTACGAGCAGTACTTC. This translates into CASSLTGYEQYF.

Concerning this clone: In the same sample, other DNA sequences code for this CDR3. The gene calls are TRBV11-2 and TRBJ2-5; TRBD2 aligns across 9 bases. Germline-derived CDR1 and CDR2 are SGHAT and FQNNGV. V was pared by 6 bases and J by 2 bases, with 7 bases of the junction left unmatched. The CDR3 sequence is 15 residues long. CDR3 bases: TGTGCCAGCAGTAGAGCGGGAGGAAGTCAAGAGACCCAGTACTTC. It yields the protein CASSRAGGSQETQYF.

V and J are TRBV30 and TRBJ1-2; 8 bases map to TRBD1. This CDR3 spans 13 amino acids. Per germline, CDR1 GTSNPN and CDR2 SVGIG (reference sequence). The J segment lost 5 bases and the V segment lost 5 bases, leaving 7 bases of the junction unmatched. The CDR3 DNA follows: TGTGCCTGGGCAGGGGGCATAGGATATGGCTACACCTTC. Translated, it gives CAWAGGIGYGYTF.

Points on this clone: Within the sample, other DNA sequences also encode this same CDR3. The CDR3 is CASSLDRNTEAFF. For the CDR3, the DNA is TGCGCCAGCAGCCTAGACCGGAACACTGAAGCTTTCTTT. The chain joins TRBV5-1 to TRBJ1-1; D uncertain. CDR3 size: 13 residues. Per the germline V gene, CDR1 is SGHRS and CDR2 is YFSETQ. V was pared by 4 bases and J by 1 base, with 8 bases between.

The chain links TRBV10-1 to TRBJ1-1; tentative D call: TRBD1 (6 bases). In germline, CDR1 is WNHNN, CDR2 SYGVQD (reference sequence). This CDR3 region has 13 residues. Trimming cost V 6 bases and J 1 base, with 9 bases left between them. Here the CDR3 reads CASSEQGNTEAFF. CDR3 in DNA: TGCGCCAGCAGCGAACAGGGGAACACTGAAGCTTTCTTT.

The V and J genes are TRBV20-1 and TRBJ1-2; a weak D match, TRBD1 (5 bases). This CDR3 has 11 amino acids. The germline gives CDR1 DFQATT, CDR2 SNEGSKA (reference sequence). V was trimmed by 5 bases and J by 9 bases, leaving 13 bases between them. The CDR3 spells CSAVRDLSYTF. The CDR3, as DNA: TGCAGTGCTGTCCGGGACTTGAGCTACACCTTC.

The chain joins TRBV28 to TRBJ1-2; 10 positions match TRBD1. CDR3 size: 12 residues. V gave up 6 bases and J gave up 8 bases; unmatched junction bases: 3. CDR1 MDHEN and CDR2 SYDVKM come from the germline V gene. This chain's CDR3 is CASRGQGWGYTF. In nucleotides, the CDR3 is TGTGCCAGCAGGGGACAGGGGTGGGGCTACACCTTC.

The CDR3, as DNA: TGTGCCAGCAGCTCAGGGGCTCAAGAGACCCAGTACTTC. Residues: CASSSGAQETQYF. The V and J genes are TRBV7-2 and TRBJ2-5; weak D call: TRBD1 (6 bases). V shed 4 bases and J shed 2 bases, with 8 bases lying between them. Germline lookup yields CDR1 SGHTA and CDR2 FQGNSA. This CDR3 is 13 amino acids long.

The rearrangement links TRBV6-5 to TRBJ1-1; D possibly corresponds to TRBD1 (6 bases). CDR3 length equals 12 residues. Germline CDR1 and CDR2: MNHEY and SVGAGI. The ends were cut back, 7 bases at V and 5 bases at J, with 11 bases in the middle. The DNA for the CDR3 is TGTGCCAGCAATAACAGGGCTACTGAAGCTTTCTTT. Its translation: CASNNRATEAFF.

The rearrangement uses TRBV15 and TRBJ2-1; D tentatively fits TRBD1 or TRBD2 (5 bases each). V shed 1 base and J shed 8 bases, with 18 bases lying between them. CDR1 and CDR2 (germline): LNHNV, YYDKDF (reference sequence). The CDR3 has 16 amino acids. CDR3 nucleotide sequence: TGTGCCACCAGCAGAGTTTTAGAGGGGCTTGGGGATGAGCAGTTCTTC. It yields the protein CATSRVLEGLGDEQFF.

This clone was observed many times. This chain joins TRBV30 and TRBJ1-5; D perhaps matches TRBD1 (5 bases). Looked up from germline, CDR1 is GTSNPN and CDR2 is SVGIG (reference sequence). The V and J ends lost 0 bases and 6 bases respectively, with 9 bases between them. The CDR3 totals 13 residues. The CDR3 bases are TGTGCCTGGAGTGTAACGGGGCGTCAGCCCCAGCATTTT. Translating gives CAWSVTGRQPQHF.

The rearrangement joins TRBV28 to TRBJ1-5; weak D call: TRBD1 (5 bases). Per the germline V gene, CDR1 is MDHEN and CDR2 is SYDVKM. V lost 7 bases and J lost 0, with 13 bases in between. This CDR3 is 15 amino acids long. The CDR3 DNA reads as TGTGCCAGCACATCGGGGGGGAATAGCAATCAGCCCCAGCATTTT. This translates into CASTSGGNSNQPQHF. The full variable domain, rest sourced from reference TRBV28 and TRBJ1-5, is DVKVTQSSRYLVKRTGEKVFLECVQDMDHENMFWYRQDPGLGLRLIYFSYDVKMKEKGDIPEGYSVSREKKERFSLILESASTNQTSMYLCASTSGGNSNQPQHFGDGTRLSIL.

The genes are TRBV5-8 and TRBJ2-7; TRBD2 matches at 11 bases. Germline trimming cut 5 bases from V and 3 bases from J; bases unmatched to any gene: 7. The V gene's germline CDR1 is SGHTS and CDR2 YDEGEE. This CDR3 comprises 15 residues. The CDR3 DNA is TGTGCCAGCAGTCTGCGGACTAGCGGGTTCTACGAGCAGTACTTC. It yields the protein CASSLRTSGFYEQYF.

The chain employs TRBV7-9 and TRBJ1-1; D gene uncertain. Germline V CDR1 and CDR2: SEHNR, FQNEAQ (reference sequence). V lost 5 bases to trimming and J lost 3 bases, with 16 bases between them. The CDR3 runs to 15 residues. CDR3 sequence (DNA): TGTGCCAGCAGCCGAGGAGAATTACTGGACACTGAAGCTTTCTTT. Its protein is CASSRGELLDTEAFF.

The chain is built from TRBV2 and TRBJ2-7; TRBD1 agrees at 9 bases. In germline, CDR1 is SNHLY, CDR2 FYNNEI. The ends lost 7 bases at V and 3 bases at J; junction bases unmatched: 7. The CDR3 is 14 residues long. The CDR3 spells CASMKQGARYEQYF. CDR3 bases: TGTGCCAGCATGAAACAGGGGGCCCGCTACGAGCAGTACTTC.

This clone came up a few times. The rearrangement uses TRBV7-9 and TRBJ1-3; 9 positions match TRBD1. This CDR3 contains 14 residues. V was clipped by 6 bases and J by 4 bases; unmatched bases: 4. CDR1 SEHNR and CDR2 FQNEAQ come from the germline V gene (reference sequence). The CDR3 DNA reads TGTGCCAGCAGAGGGACAGGGCTGGGAAACACCATATATTTT. Translated: CASRGTGLGNTIYF. Combining the CDR3 with reference TRBV7-9 and TRBJ1-3 gives the whole variable domain DTGVSQNPRHKITKRGQNVTFRCDPISEHNRLYWYRQTLGQGPEFLTYFQNEAQLEKSRLLSDRFSAERPKGSFSTLEIQRTEQGDSAMYLCASRGTGLGNTIYFGEGSWLTVV.